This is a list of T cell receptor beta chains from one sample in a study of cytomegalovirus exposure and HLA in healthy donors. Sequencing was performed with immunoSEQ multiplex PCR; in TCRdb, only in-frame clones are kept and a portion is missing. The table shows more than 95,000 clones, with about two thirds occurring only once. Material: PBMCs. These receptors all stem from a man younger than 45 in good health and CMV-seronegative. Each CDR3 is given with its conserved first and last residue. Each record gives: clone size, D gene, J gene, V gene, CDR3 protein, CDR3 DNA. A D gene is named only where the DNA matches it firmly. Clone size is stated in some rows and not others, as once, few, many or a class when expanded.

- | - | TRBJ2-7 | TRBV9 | CASSVDGLYEQYF | TGTGCCAGCAGCGTAGATGGGCTATACGAGCAGTACTTC
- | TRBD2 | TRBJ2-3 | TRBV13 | CASSFTSGGVGGGTDTQYF | TGTGCCAGCAGCTTCACTAGCGGGGGGGTAGGTGGCGGCACAGATACGCAGTATTTT
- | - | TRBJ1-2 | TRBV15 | CATSRGQQYGYTF | TGTGCCACCAGCAGAGGGCAACAGTATGGCTACACCTTC
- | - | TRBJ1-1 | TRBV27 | CASSSEGVWTEAFF | TGTGCCAGCAGCTCTGAGGGGGTCTGGACTGAAGCTTTCTTT
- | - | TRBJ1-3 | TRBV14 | CASSRTMGKGESFGNTIYF | TGTGCCAGCAGCCGAACAATGGGAAAGGGGGAATCATTTGGAAACACCATATATTTT
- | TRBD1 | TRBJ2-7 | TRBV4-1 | CASSQGDRGHEQYF | TGCGCCAGCAGCCAAGGGGACAGGGGGCACGAGCAGTACTTC
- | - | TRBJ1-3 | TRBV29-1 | CSVRQGGGNTIYF | TGCAGCGTCAGGCAGGGCGGTGGAAACACCATATATTTT
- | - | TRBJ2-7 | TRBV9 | CASSGRGGRQYF | TGTGCCAGCAGCGGTAGGGGGGGCCGGCAGTACTTC
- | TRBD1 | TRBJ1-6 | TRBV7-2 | CASSFTGDGSPLHF | TGTGCCAGCAGCTTTACAGGGGACGGTTCACCCCTCCACTTT
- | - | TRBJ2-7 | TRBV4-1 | CASSRQVVGNDYEQYF | TGCGCCAGCAGCCGACAGGTCGTTGGGAACGACTACGAGCAGTACTTC
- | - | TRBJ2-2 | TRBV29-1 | CSVGQRKRTGELFF | TGCAGCGTTGGGCAGCGGAAGCGGACCGGGGAGCTGTTTTTT
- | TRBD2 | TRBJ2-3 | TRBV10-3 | CATNPRGASGGAADTQYF | TGTGCCACCAACCCACGCGGGGCTAGCGGGGGGGCTGCAGATACGCAGTATTTT
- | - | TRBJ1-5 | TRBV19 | CASSIRDSNQPQHF | TGTGCCAGTAGTATTAGGGACTCTAATCAGCCCCAGCATTTT
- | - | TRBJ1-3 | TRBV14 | CASSQVARAFSGNTIYF | TGTGCCAGCAGCCAAGTTGCCAGGGCCTTTTCTGGAAACACCATATATTTT
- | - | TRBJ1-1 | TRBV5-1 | CASSFAGPGSTEAFF | TGCGCCAGCAGCTTCGCTGGGCCGGGGAGCACTGAAGCTTTCTTT
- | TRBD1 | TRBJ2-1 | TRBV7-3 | CASSSDRVPYNEQFF | TGTGCCAGCAGCTCCGACAGGGTTCCCTACAATGAGCAGTTCTTC
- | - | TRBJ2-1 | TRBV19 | CASRIGKSSYNEQFF | TGTGCCAGTAGGATCGGTAAGAGCTCCTACAATGAGCAGTTCTTC
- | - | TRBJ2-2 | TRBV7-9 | CASSYGAAQSTGELFF | TGTGCCAGCAGCTATGGGGCGGCTCAGAGCACCGGGGAGCTGTTTTTT
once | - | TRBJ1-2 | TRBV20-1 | CSGGSNYGYTF | TGCAGTGGGGGCAGCAACTATGGCTACACCTTC
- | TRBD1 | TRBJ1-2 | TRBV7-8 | CASSLAGQEMAYGYTF | TGTGCCAGCAGCTTAGCGGGACAGGAGATGGCCTATGGCTACACCTTC
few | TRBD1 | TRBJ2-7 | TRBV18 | CASSKQGANEQYF | TGTGCCAGCTCAAAACAGGGGGCCAACGAGCAGTACTTC
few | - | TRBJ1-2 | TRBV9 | CASSAAGASYGYTF | TGTGCCAGCAGTGCCGCGGGGGCAAGCTATGGCTACACCTTC